This TCR beta chain was obtained from a study of blood T cells in healthy people across ages. The second PCR ran about 7 to 12 cycles with a sample-barcoded 5' primer and J-beta primers. MiXCR, run by TCRdb on the 5' RACE reads, gives a single entry per CDR3 protein. Of 500,000 to 650,000 distinct CDR3 sequences detected, roughly a quarter appear once; the ten largest clones hold 3% to 4%. Each donor's blood draw was approximately 10 milliliters of peripheral blood. Study findings and constraints: Any conclusive comparison of naive versus antigen-experienced cells was prevented by using unsorted PBMCs.

As regards this clonotype: The antigen is unknown.

The germline V gene has CDR1 LNHDA and CDR2 SQIVND (reference sequence). V was clipped by 2 bases and J by 5 bases; unmatched bases: 6. The CDR3 extends over 15 amino acids. This sample was shared with a second study, whose subject was T cells of mothers and their children. This second study notes: The second PCR used the M1S primer, and this primer added sample barcodes and 2-4 random nucleotides.

The TCR sequence derives from a boy aged 2-9 years in good health. Sequencing used blood. The chain combines TRBV19 with TRBJ2-7; 10 nucleotides agree with TRBD2. Here the CDR3 reads CASSIQGLALDEQYF. The CDR3 DNA follows: TGTGCCAGTAGTATACAGGGACTAGCGCTCGACGAGCAGTACTTC.